This record looks at one T cell receptor (beta chain) sequence and its context. This sample is part of a study of cytomegalovirus exposure and HLA in healthy donors. Looked up from germline, CDR1 is LNHDA and CDR2 is SQIVND (reference sequence). This CDR3 spans 15 amino acids. The germline V and J ends were trimmed by 5 bases and 3 bases, with 16 bases remaining between them. The PCR had 60 Vbeta and 13 Jbeta primers. Method: immunoSEQ multiplex PCR; TCRdb's copy keeps in-frame clones and lacks some. The sample includes around 130,000 clones, 66% of them seen just once. The sequencing sample was made of PBMCs. The gene calls are TRBV19 and TRBJ2-5; weak D call: TRBD1 (6 bases). This TCR was sampled from a young man in good health and CMV-seronegative. CDR3 in amino acids: CASSLQGRPEETQYF. For the CDR3, the DNA is TGTGCCAGTAGTTTACAGGGTCGGCCAGAAGAGACCCAGTACTTC.